This TCR beta chain was identified during a study of blood T cell repertoires in COVID-19. Study in general: Samples taken during acute and convalescent COVID-19 were collected in the United States, Italy and Spain. PBMCs, B-cell-depleted T cells, or T cells were the source of the cDNA or gDNA that made up the material.

Under the authors' procedure: Amplification from reference gene primers served as the basis for estimated nucleated cell counts. The assay was immunoSEQ multiplex PCR, and TCRdb's table has in-frame clones only and misses some. The DNA was the basis for D and trimming; V, J and clone size are from that table. The table lists about 150,000 clones, 80% of them singletons. J was trimmed by 6 bases and V by 6 bases; bases with no gene match: 5. The germline CDR1 and CDR2 sequences are SQVTM and ANQGSEA. The CDR3 is 14 amino acids. This chain joins TRBV29-1 and TRBJ2-1; 13 bases match TRBD2. The sequence was obtained from a man aged 60 to 69 with acute or convalescent COVID-19. The sequenced material came from peripheral blood. CDR3 coding DNA: TGCAGCGTCCGGACTAGCGGGAGAGGCAATGAGCAGTTCTTC. Translating gives CSVRTSGRGNEQFF.